This T cell receptor beta chain was sequenced in a study of human T cells and chemical hapten exposure. Study-wide results and caveats: Donors' alopecia may make their immune response differ from healthy people's. It was expanded TCRs that formed significantly more large CDR3 similarity clusters than controls did.

This clonotype was observed at least ten times. The target antigen is unknown. Each CDR3 protein gets one entry after TCRdb re-called the RACE reads with MiXCR. The table lists 75,000 to 90,000 distinct CDR3 sequences, 11% of them singletons. Time point reported: patch test 3, about 24 weeks after DPC sensitization. Documented treatment: therapeutic diphenylcyclopropenone sensitization with weekly scalp DPC. Before extraction, the whole blood was not fractionated, and total RNA was taken from it. The germline CDR1 and CDR2 sequences are MGHDK and SYGVNS. The ends were cut back, 6 bases at V and 0 bases at J, with 0 bases in the middle. The CDR3 is made up of 11 amino acids.

This sequence originates from a woman in her forties or fifties with alopecia areata. Some clones in this sample may be carry-over from other donors' samples. V and J are TRBV25-1 and TRBJ2-1; D gene unclear. The source material was whole blood, sampled in connection with sensitization to the hapten diphenylcyclopropenone (DPC). The CDR3, as DNA: TGTGCCAGCAGCTCCTACAATGAGCAGTTCTTC. Amino acid sequence: CASSSYNEQFF.